This T cell receptor beta chain was retrieved from a study of blood T cell repertoires in COVID-19. Turning to the study itself: Sources were T cells, B-cell-depleted T cells, or PBMCs; the material itself was cDNA or gDNA.

In the original analysis: The assay estimated nucleated cells by amplifying reference gene primers. The data were produced by immunoSEQ multiplex PCR, yet TCRdb's version contains in-frame clones alone and is incomplete. D and trimming were read from the DNA, whereas the V and J calls and clone size are those reported in that table. Of over 150,000 clones detected, 84% appear once; the ten largest clones hold around 9.9%. Germline CDR1 is MNHEY and CDR2 is SMNVEV (reference sequence). The CDR3 has 15 amino acids. Unmatched junction bases numbered 5, after V lost 2 bases and J lost 3 bases. This receptor was taken from a man between 65 and 80 years old with active or convalescent COVID-19. The chain joins TRBV27 to TRBJ1-2; 8 positions match TRBD1. The material sequenced was peripheral blood. CDR3 coding DNA: TGTGCCAGCAGTTTACTTATGGGACAGGACTATGGCTACACCTTC. Translated: CASSLLMGQDYGYTF.